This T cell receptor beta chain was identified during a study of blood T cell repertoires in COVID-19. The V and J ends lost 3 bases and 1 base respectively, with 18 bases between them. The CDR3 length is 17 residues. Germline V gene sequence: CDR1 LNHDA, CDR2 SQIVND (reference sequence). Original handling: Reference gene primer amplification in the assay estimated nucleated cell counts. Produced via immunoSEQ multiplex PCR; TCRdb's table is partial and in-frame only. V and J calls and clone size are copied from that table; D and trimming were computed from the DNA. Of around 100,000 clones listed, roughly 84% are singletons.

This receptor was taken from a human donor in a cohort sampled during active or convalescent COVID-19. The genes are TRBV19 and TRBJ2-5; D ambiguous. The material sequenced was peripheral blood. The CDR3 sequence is CASSMKTAGRFQETQYF. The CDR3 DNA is TGTGCCAGTAGTATGAAAACAGCTGGTAGATTCCAAGAGACCCAGTACTTC. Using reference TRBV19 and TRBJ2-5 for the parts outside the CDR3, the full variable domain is DGGITQSPKYLFRKEGQNVTLSCEQNLNHDAMYWYRQDPGQGLRLIYYSQIVNDFQKGDIAEGYSVSREKKESFPLTVTSAQKNPTAFYLCASSMKTAGRFQETQYFGPGTRLLVL.